Listed below are T cell receptor beta chains from one sample, sequenced in a study of T cell repertoires in cytomegalovirus infection. These receptors' targets are unknown. TCRdb called the reads again in MiXCR, with one record for every CDR3 protein. The top ten hold approximately 69% of the sample, which has 100,000 or so distinct CDR3 sequences, under 55% seen once. The starting material was CD8+ T cells from cultured PBMCs, obtained from culture after CMV antigen stimulation. These TCRs come from a human donor in good health (CMV status not recorded). Some clones in this sample may be carry-over from other donors' samples. CDR3s include the opening cysteine and the closing phenylalanine or tryptophan. A D gene is named only where the DNA matches it firmly. Size is omitted from some rows. Given values are once, few, many or a class for expanded clones.

J: TRBJ2-3
D: -
V: TRBV20-1
size: -
DNA: TGCAGTGCTAGAGAAACCGGGTCAAGCACAGATACGCAGTATTTT
CDR3: CSARETGSSTDTQYF

J: TRBJ1-2
D: -
V: TRBV28
size: -
DNA: TGTGCCAGCAGTTTTGGGGGGGGGACTAACTATGGCTACACCTTC
CDR3: CASSFGGGTNYGYTF

J: TRBJ1-1
D: -
V: TRBV10-3
size: few
DNA: TGTGCCATCAGTGGATGGAAGCCCGAAGCTTTCTTT
CDR3: CAISGWKPEAFF

J: TRBJ2-1
D: -
V: TRBV27
size: -
DNA: TGTGCCAGCAGTTACATTAGGGGCCATGAGCAGTTCTTC
CDR3: CASSYIRGHEQFF

J: TRBJ1-1
D: -
V: TRBV6-6
size: few
DNA: TGTGCCAGCAGTTACGGCGGGACGGCGAACACTGAAGCTTTCTTT
CDR3: CASSYGGTANTEAFF

J: TRBJ2-3
D: TRBD1
V: TRBV11-2
size: few
DNA: TGTGCCAGCAGCTACAGGGGGCAGAACACAGATACGCAGTATTTT
CDR3: CASSYRGQNTDTQYF

J: TRBJ1-5
D: -
V: TRBV12-3/TRBV12-4
size: few
DNA: TGTGCCAGCAGTAACCTAGGGCAGGGTTGGGATCAGCCCCAGCATTTT
CDR3: CASSNLGQGWDQPQHF

J: TRBJ2-1
D: TRBD2
V: TRBV9
size: -
DNA: TGTGCCAGCAGCGCTAATCTAGCGGGGGGCTACAATGAGCAGTTCTTC
CDR3: CASSANLAGGYNEQFF

J: TRBJ2-7
D: -
V: TRBV2
size: -
DNA: TGTGCCAGCAGTGATACCAACTCCTACGAGCAGTACTTC
CDR3: CASSDTNSYEQYF

J: TRBJ2-2
D: -
V: TRBV14
size: few
DNA: TGTGCCAGCAGCGCCCGACTTCTCCCACCCCACACCGGGGAGCTGTTTTTT
CDR3: CASSARLLPPHTGELFF

J: TRBJ2-5
D: TRBD2
V: TRBV3-1
size: -
DNA: TGTGCCAGCAAACCCCTAGCGGGGGGGCAAGAGACCCAGTACTTC
CDR3: CASKPLAGGQETQYF

J: TRBJ2-6
D: -
V: TRBV7-4
size: -
DNA: TGTGCCAGCACCTTGGGTGTCGGAGTCGCCCTCTCTGGGGCCAACGTCCTGACTTTC
CDR3: CASTLGVGVALSGANVLTF

J: TRBJ2-1
D: TRBD1
V: TRBV5-4
size: -
DNA: TGTGCCAGCAGCCCTACCCCGGGACAGAGCTTATTGAAAGGCTCCTACAATGAGCAGTTCTTC
CDR3: CASSPTPGQSLLKGSYNEQFF

J: TRBJ2-3
D: TRBD1
V: TRBV5-1
size: -
DNA: TGCGCCAGCAGCTTGGAGGCAGGGGGCGGCACAGATACGCAGTATTTT
CDR3: CASSLEAGGGTDTQYF

J: TRBJ2-1
D: -
V: TRBV19
size: -
DNA: TGTGCCAGTAGTATGACGTCAGGGGTGAGGTCCTACAATGAGCAGTTCTTC
CDR3: CASSMTSGVRSYNEQFF

J: TRBJ1-2
D: -
V: TRBV7-9
size: -
DNA: TGTGCCAGCAGCGTAGCGGAGAACTATGGCTACACCTTC
CDR3: CASSVAENYGYTF